What follows are 17 T cell receptor beta chains derived from one specimen sequenced in a study of cytomegalovirus exposure and HLA in healthy donors listed by TCRdb under 2017. Library prep was done by the immunoSEQ multiplex PCR assay. For the multiplex PCR, a mixture combining 60 forward primers for TCR Vbeta segments and 13 reverse primers for TCR Jbeta segments was used. The clones in this table, taken by TCRdb from immuneACCESS, are in-frame only. Not every clone is retained; where verified, under half of the shortfall comes from an unresolved V gene, and the cause of the rest is unknown. A total of under 200,000 clones appear in this sample, 80% to 90% of them only once. Around a tenth of the sample goes to the ten largest clones. Sequences were obtained from PBMCs. Receptors originate from a man aged 18-30 years in good health and CMV-seropositive.

V is TRBV4-3 and J is TRBJ2-7; possible D gene TRBD2, 6 bases. CDR3 length: 14 residues. Between the trimmed V and J ends, which lost 5 bases and 3 bases, there was a span of 14 bases. Germline CDR1 is LGHNA and CDR2 is YSLEER. The CDR3, as DNA: TGCGCCAGCAGCACTCGGCAGGGAGGCTACGAGCAGTACTTC. Its protein is CASSTRQGGYEQYF.

V and J are TRBV15 and TRBJ1-2; D might be TRBD1 (6 bases). CDR1 and CDR2 from the germline V gene are LNHNV and YYDKDF (reference sequence). The length of the CDR3 is 13 residues. Trimming stripped 7 bases from V and 8 bases from J, with 17 bases between. CDR3 DNA: TGTGCCACCAAGGAGGCAGGGGTTGGCGGCTACACCTTC. Translation gives CATKEAGVGGYTF.

CDR3 protein: CASSGGTDTFEQYF. The CDR3 nucleotides are TGTGCCAGCAGCGGGGGGACGGACACGTTTGAGCAGTACTTC. The rearrangement links TRBV5-4 to TRBJ2-7; possible D gene TRBD2, 6 bases. Looked up from germline, CDR1 is SGHNT and CDR2 is YYREEE (reference sequence). This CDR3 spans 14 amino acids. The V end lost 4 bases, the J end lost 7 bases, and 18 bases lay between the germline ends.

The gene calls are TRBV6-5 and TRBJ2-7, with 7 bases lining up with TRBD1. CDR3 size: 12 residues. Trimming cost V 5 bases and J 7 bases; bases outside gene matches: 5. Germline V gene lookup returns CDR1 MNHEY and CDR2 SVGAGI. The CDR3 DNA is TGTGCCAGCAGTACCGACAGGGAGGAGCAGTACTTC. This gives the protein CASSTDREEQYF.

In regard to this clone: The sample contains more than one DNA sequence encoding this CDR3. This sequence joins TRBV18 and TRBJ2-7; the D is unclear. The CDR3 consists of 15 residues. Per the germline V gene, CDR1 is KGHSH and CDR2 is LQKENI. Between the trimmed V and J ends, which lost 9 bases and 4 bases, there was a span of 22 bases. Here the CDR3 DNA reads TGTGCCAGTTTTTTCAAGCAGAAGGCGGCATACGAGCAGTACTTC. It yields the protein CASFFKQKAAYEQYF.

The rearrangement uses TRBV11-2 and TRBJ1-2; no firm D call. This CDR3 contains 16 residues. V was clipped by 0 bases and J by 0 bases, with 11 bases between them. Looked up from germline, CDR1 is SGHAT and CDR2 is FQNNGV. The CDR3 DNA is TGTGCCAGCAGCTTAGATACCTTAGGAGCTAACTATGGCTACACCTTC. It specifies CASSLDTLGANYGYTF.

The chain couples TRBV14 to TRBJ2-7, with D unresolved. This CDR3 region has 14 residues. Germline loops: CDR1 SGHDN, CDR2 FVKESK. Trimming shortened V by 4 bases and J by 5 bases, and 15 bases separated the two germline ends. The CDR3 region is CASSRVGIGDEQYF. The CDR3 coding sequence is TGTGCCAGCAGCCGGGTTGGAATTGGAGACGAGCAGTACTTC. The whole variable domain, remainder taken from reference TRBV14 and TRBJ2-7, is EAGVTQFPSHSVIEKGQTVTLRCDPISGHDNLYWYRRVMGKEIKFLLHFVKESKQDESGMPNNRFLAERTGGTYSTLKVQPAELEDSGVYFCASSRVGIGDEQYFGPGTRLTVT.

V gene TRBV18 combines with J gene TRBJ2-5; 10 nucleotides line up with TRBD1. CDR3 size: 16 residues. V lost 0 bases, J lost 5 bases, and 6 bases stayed unmatched. Germline CDR1 reads KGHSH; CDR2 reads LQKENI. CDR3 DNA sequence: TGTGCCAGCTCACCACCGGGACAGGGGTTTTGGGAGACCCAGTACTTC. Its protein product is CASSPPGQGFWETQYF.

The chain carries TRBV5-6 and TRBJ1-1; the D gene is possibly TRBD1 (5 bases). V lost 2 bases, J lost 8 bases, and 13 bases lay in between. The CDR3 is 13 amino acids. Germline V CDR1 and CDR2: SGHDT, YYEEEE. The CDR3 DNA sequence: TGTGCCAGCAGCTTCGCCAGGGCGGTAGAAGCTTTCTTT. Protein sequence: CASSFARAVEAFF.

The V and J genes are TRBV29-1 and TRBJ1-1; 8 positions agree with TRBD1. The germline gives CDR1 SQVTM, CDR2 ANQGSEA. The junction had 10 bases not matched to a gene; V was cut back by 6 bases and J by 7 bases. The CDR3 is made up of 13 amino acids. The CDR3 spells CSVTDRVGYEAFF. The DNA of the CDR3 is TGCAGCGTGACGGACAGGGTAGGTTATGAAGCTTTCTTT.

This rearrangement joins TRBV7-9 to TRBJ2-5; D is ambiguous. V lost 3 bases and J lost 0, with 5 bases in between. Germline loops: CDR1 SEHNR, CDR2 FQNEAQ (reference sequence). This CDR3 spans 13 amino acids. The CDR3 DNA follows: TGTGCCAGCAGCTTTTATCACCAAGAGACCCAGTACTTC. The encoded protein is CASSFYHQETQYF.

The rearrangement uses TRBV5-5 and TRBJ2-7; perhaps TRBD2 as D (5 bases). With 6 bases removed from V and 1 base from J, the gap between germline ends came to 14 bases. The CDR3 length is 14 residues. Per germline, CDR1 SGHKS and CDR2 YYEKEE (reference sequence). The CDR3, as DNA: TGTGCCAGCAACCTAGAGAGGGATTCCTACGAGCAGTACTTC. As protein: CASNLERDSYEQYF.

The genes are TRBV6-5 and TRBJ2-3; TRBD1 aligns across 9 bases. The CDR3 is 12 residues long. V was pared by 9 bases and J by 3 bases, with 1 base of the junction left unmatched. Germline loops: CDR1 MNHEY, CDR2 SVGAGI. CDR3 coding DNA: TGTGCCAGTGGACAGGGGACAGATACGCAGTATTTT. Its protein is CASGQGTDTQYF.

This sequence joins TRBV20-1 and TRBJ2-5; D gene unclear. Looked up from germline, CDR1 is DFQATT and CDR2 is SNEGSKA (reference sequence). The CDR3 covers 10 residues. Trimming took off 6 bases at V and 5 bases at J, with 7 bases between the two ends. The DNA of the CDR3 is TGCAGTGCCGTCAGGGAGACCCAGTACTTC. This sequence encodes CSAVRETQYF.

This clone was observed a few times. The rearrangement uses TRBV13 and TRBJ2-1, with 10 bases matching TRBD1. The CDR3 runs 13 residues. Germline V gene data show CDR1 as PRHDT and CDR2 as FYEKMQ (reference sequence). V shed 5 bases, J shed 10 bases, and the junction held 5 bases outside the gene matches. The CDR3 spells CASSILTGGEQFF. The CDR3 coding sequence is TGTGCCAGCAGCATATTGACAGGGGGCGAGCAGTTCTTC. The full variable domain, its missing parts supplied by reference TRBV13 and TRBJ2-1, is AAGVIQSPRHLIKEKRETATLKCYPIPRHDTVYWYQQGPGQDPQFLISFYEKMQSDKGSIPDRFSAQQFSDYHSELNMSSLELGDSALYFCASSILTGGEQFFGPGTRLTVL.

The chain links TRBV6-5 to TRBJ2-1, with 11 nucleotides matching TRBD2. V trimming: 5 bases; J trimming: 5 bases; junction bases outside the gene matches: 5. The CDR3 runs to 15 residues. Germline lookup yields CDR1 MNHEY and CDR2 SVGAGI. The CDR3 region is CASSQTSGVNNEQFF. The CDR3 DNA reads TGTGCCAGCAGTCAGACTAGCGGGGTGAACAATGAGCAGTTCTTC.

The chain joins TRBV6-5 to TRBJ2-1; 12 bases line up with TRBD2. V dropped 5 bases and J dropped 8; count of bases not matched to a gene: 4. The germline V gene has CDR1 MNHEY and CDR2 SVGAGI. The CDR3 runs to 14 residues. CDR3 in amino acids: CASSLAGGDDEQFF. The DNA of the CDR3 is TGTGCCAGCAGTCTAGCGGGGGGGGACGATGAGCAGTTCTTC.